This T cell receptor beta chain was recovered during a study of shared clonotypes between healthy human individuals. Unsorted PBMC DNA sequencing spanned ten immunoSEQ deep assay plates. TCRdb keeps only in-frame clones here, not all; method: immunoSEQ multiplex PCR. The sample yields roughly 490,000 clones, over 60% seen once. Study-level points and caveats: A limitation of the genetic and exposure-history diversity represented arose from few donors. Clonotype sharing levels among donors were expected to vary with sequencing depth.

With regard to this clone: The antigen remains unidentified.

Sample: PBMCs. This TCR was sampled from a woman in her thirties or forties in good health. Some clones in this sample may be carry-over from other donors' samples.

CDR3 sequence reads: CASRWGRSTDTQYF. Written as DNA, the CDR3 is TGTGCCAGCAGGTGGGGGAGGAGCACAGATACGCAGTATTTT. V and J are TRBV28 and TRBJ2-3, with D tentatively TRBD2 (6 bases). V lost 6 bases, J lost 0 bases, and 10 bases lay in between. Germline CDR1 MDHEN, CDR2 SYDVKM. The CDR3 totals 14 residues. Full variable domain (remainder filled in from reference TRBV28 and TRBJ2-3): DVKVTQSSRYLVKRTGEKVFLECVQDMDHENMFWYRQDPGLGLRLIYFSYDVKMKEKGDIPEGYSVSREKKERFSLILESASTNQTSMYLCASRWGRSTDTQYFGPGTRLTVL.